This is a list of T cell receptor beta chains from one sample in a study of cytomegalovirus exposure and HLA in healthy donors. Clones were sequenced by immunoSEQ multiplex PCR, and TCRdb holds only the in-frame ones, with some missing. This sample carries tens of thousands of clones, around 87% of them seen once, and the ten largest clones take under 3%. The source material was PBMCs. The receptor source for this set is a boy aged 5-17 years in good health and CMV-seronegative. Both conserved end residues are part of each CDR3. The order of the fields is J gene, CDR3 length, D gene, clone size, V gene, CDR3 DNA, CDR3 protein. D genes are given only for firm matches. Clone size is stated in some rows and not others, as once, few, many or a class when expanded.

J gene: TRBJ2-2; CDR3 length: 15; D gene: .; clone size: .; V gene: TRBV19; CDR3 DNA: TGTGCCAGTAGTATTCTTGGACAGAACACCGGGGAGCTGTTTTTT; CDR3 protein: CASSILGQNTGELFF
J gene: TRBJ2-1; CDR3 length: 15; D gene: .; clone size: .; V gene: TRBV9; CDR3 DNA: TGTGCCAGCAGCGTAGGAGGTTCAACCTACAATGAGCAGTTCTTC; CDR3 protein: CASSVGGSTYNEQFF
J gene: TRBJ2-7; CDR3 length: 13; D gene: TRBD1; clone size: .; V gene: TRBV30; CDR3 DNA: TGTGCCTGGAGCGACACAGGGGTTTACGAGCAGTACTTC; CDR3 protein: CAWSDTGVYEQYF
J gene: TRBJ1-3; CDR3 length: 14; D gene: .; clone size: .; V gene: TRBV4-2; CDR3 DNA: TGTGCCAGCAGCCAGGGGGGGCCTGGAAACACCATATATTTT; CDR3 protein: CASSQGGPGNTIYF
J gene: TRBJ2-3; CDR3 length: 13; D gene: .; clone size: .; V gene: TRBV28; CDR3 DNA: TGTAGCTCTAGCGCTACTAGCACAGATACGCAGTATTTT; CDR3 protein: CSSSATSTDTQYF
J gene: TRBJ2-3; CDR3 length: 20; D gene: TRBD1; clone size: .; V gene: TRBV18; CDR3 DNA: TGTGCCAGCTCACCATATCCTACTTTTGGGACAGGAGATTACACAGATACGCAGTATTTT; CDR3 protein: CASSPYPTFGTGDYTDTQYF
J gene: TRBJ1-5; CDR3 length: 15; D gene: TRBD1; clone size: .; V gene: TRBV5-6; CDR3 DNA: TGTGCCAGCAGCTCTGGGACAGGGTCGGATCAGCCCCAGCATTTT; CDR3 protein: CASSSGTGSDQPQHF
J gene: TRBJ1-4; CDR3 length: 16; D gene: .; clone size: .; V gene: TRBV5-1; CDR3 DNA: TGCGCCAGCAGCGTGGATAAAGGTGGGAGTAATGAAAAACTGTTTTTT; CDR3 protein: CASSVDKGGSNEKLFF
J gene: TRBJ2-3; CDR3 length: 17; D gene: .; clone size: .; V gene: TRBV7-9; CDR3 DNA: TGTGCCAGCAGCTTAAGGGGTCGGGAGCGAAACACAGATACGCAGTATTTT; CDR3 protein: CASSLRGRERNTDTQYF
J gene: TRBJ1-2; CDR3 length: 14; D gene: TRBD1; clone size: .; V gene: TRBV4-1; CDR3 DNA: TGCGCCAGCAGCCATCCTGGACAGGGCACTGGCTACACCTTC; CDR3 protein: CASSHPGQGTGYTF
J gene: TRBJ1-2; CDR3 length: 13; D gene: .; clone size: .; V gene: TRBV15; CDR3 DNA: TGTGCCACCAGCGTTGTATCTCTTATCGGCTACACCTTC; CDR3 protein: CATSVVSLIGYTF
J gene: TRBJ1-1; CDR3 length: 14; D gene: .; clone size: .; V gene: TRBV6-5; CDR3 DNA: TGTGCCAGCAGTTACTTGCGTCGGGGGGTTGAAGCTTTCTTT; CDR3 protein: CASSYLRRGVEAFF
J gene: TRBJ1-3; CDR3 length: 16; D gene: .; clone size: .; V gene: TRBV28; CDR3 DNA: TGTGCCAGCAGTTTCTCGGGGGGAGGTTCTGGAAACACCATATATTTT; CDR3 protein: CASSFSGGGSGNTIYF
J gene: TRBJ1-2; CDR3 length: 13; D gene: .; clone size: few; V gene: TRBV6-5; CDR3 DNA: TGTGCCAGCACCCCAGCGGGACTGTATGGCTACACCTTC; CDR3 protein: CASTPAGLYGYTF
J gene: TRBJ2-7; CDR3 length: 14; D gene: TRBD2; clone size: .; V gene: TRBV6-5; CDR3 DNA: TGTGCCAGCAGTAAGACTAGCGGGTTGTACGAGCAGTACTTC; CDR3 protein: CASSKTSGLYEQYF
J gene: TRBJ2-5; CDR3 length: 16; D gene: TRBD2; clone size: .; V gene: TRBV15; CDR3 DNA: TGTGCCACCAGCAGAGCATGGACTAGCGGAGAGGAGACCCAGTACTTC; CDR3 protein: CATSRAWTSGEETQYF
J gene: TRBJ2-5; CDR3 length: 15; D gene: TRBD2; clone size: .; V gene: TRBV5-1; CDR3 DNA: TGCGCCAGCAGCCCTAGCGGGGGGGGGATGGAGACCCAGTACTTC; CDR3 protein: CASSPSGGGMETQYF
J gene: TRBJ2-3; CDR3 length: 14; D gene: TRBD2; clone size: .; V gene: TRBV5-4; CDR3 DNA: TGTGCCAGCCGGACTAGCGGGCCCACAGATACGCAGTATTTT; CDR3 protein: CASRTSGPTDTQYF
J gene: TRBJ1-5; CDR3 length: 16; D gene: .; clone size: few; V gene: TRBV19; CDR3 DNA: TGTGCCAGTAAAGAAGGGAGTGGGTATAGCAATCAGCCCCAGCATTTT; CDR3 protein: CASKEGSGYSNQPQHF
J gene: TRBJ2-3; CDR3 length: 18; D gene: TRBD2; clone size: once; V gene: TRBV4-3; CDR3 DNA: TGCGCCAGCAGCCAAGTCGTCGGCGGGGGGTCTATCACAGATACGCAGTATTTT; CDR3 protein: CASSQVVGGGSITDTQYF
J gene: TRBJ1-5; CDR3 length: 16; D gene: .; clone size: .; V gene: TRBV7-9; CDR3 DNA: TGTGCCAGCAGCTTAGAAGGAGGAGGGGGCAATCAGCCCCAGCATTTT; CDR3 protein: CASSLEGGGGNQPQHF
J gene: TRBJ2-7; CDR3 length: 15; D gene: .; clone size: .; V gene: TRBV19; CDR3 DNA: TGTGCCAGTAGTTATAGCGGACTAAGCTCCTACGAGCAGTACTTC; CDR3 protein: CASSYSGLSSYEQYF
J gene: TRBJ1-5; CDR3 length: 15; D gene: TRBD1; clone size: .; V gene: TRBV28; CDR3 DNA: TGTGCCAGCAGTTTCGGGACAGGGGGCGAGAGGCCCCAGCATTTT; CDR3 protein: CASSFGTGGERPQHF
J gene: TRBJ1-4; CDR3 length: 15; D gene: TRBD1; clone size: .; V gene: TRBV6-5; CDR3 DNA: TGTGCCAGCAGTTACGGGACAGGGCGGAGTGAAAAACTGTTTTTT; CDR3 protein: CASSYGTGRSEKLFF
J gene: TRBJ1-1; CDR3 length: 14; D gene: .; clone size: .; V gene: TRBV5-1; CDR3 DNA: TGCGCCAGCAGTGAGAGGAGGAGTAACACTGAAGCTTTCTTT; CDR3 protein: CASSERRSNTEAFF
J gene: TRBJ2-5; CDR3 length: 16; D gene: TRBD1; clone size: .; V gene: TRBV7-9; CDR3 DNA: TGTGCCAGCAGCTCAATGAACTGGCAGGGGGCCAATGAGCAGTACTTC; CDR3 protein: CASSSMNWQGANEQYF
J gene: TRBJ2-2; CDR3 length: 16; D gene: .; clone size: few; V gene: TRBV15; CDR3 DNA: TGTGCCACCAGCAGAGATGGACTATCCATAAACGGGGAGCTGTTTTTT; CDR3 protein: CATSRDGLSINGELFF
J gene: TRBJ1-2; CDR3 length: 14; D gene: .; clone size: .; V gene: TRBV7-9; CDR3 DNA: TGTGCCAGCAGCTTAAGGGGGGGCGAAGGCGGCTACACCTTC; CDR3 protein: CASSLRGGEGGYTF
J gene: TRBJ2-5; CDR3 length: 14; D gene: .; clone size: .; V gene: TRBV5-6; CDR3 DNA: TGTGCCAGCAGCTCCATCCCGGTTCGGGAGACCCAGTACTTC; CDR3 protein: CASSSIPVRETQYF
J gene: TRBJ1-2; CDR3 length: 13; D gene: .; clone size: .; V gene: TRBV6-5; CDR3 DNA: TGTGCCAGCAGTTACACAGGGACCTATGGCTACACCTTC; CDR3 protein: CASSYTGTYGYTF
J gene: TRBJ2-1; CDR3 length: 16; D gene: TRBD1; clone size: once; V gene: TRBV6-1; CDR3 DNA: TGTGCCAGCAGTGCGTACGACAGGGGGGCCTACAATGAGCAGTTCTTC; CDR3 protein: CASSAYDRGAYNEQFF
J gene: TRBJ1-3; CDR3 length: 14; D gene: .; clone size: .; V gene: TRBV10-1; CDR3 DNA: TGCGCCAGCAACACAGAGAGCTCTGGAAACACCATATATTTT; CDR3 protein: CASNTESSGNTIYF
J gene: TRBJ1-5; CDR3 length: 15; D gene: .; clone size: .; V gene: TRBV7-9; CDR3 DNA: TGTGCCAGCAGCTTAGGGACAGAGATCAATCAGCCCCAGCATTTT; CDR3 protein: CASSLGTEINQPQHF
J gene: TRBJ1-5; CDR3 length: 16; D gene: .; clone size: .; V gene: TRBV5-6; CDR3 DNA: TGTGCCAGCAGCTTGTTGGCGGGGGGGGGCTTTCAGCCCCAGCATTTT; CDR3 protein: CASSLLAGGGFQPQHF
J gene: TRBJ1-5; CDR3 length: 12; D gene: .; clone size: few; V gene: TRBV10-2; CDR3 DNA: TGCGCCAGCAGCCCAACGCCCAGTGCCCAGCATTTT; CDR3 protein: CASSPTPSAQHF
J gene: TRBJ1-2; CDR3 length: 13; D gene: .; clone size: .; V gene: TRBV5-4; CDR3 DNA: TGTGCCAGCAGTCAGGACAGCGGCTATGGCTACACCTTC; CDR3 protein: CASSQDSGYGYTF
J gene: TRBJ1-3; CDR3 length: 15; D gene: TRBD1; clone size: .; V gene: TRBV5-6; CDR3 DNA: TGTGCCAGCAGCCCAGACAGGGGGCCTGGAAACACCATATATTTT; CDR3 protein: CASSPDRGPGNTIYF
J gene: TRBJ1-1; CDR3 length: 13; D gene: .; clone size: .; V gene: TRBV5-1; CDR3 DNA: TGCGCCAGCAGCGATATGGGGGGTGGTGAAGCTTTCTTT; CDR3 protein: CASSDMGGGEAFF
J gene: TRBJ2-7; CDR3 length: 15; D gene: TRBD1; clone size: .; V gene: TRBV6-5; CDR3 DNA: TGTGCCAGCAGTATACTCGGGACAGGGGCCTACGAGCAGTACTTC; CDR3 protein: CASSILGTGAYEQYF
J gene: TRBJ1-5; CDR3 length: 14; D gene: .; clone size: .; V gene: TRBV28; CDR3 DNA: TGTGCCAGCAGGCGGGTCTATAGCAATCAGCCCCAGCATTTT; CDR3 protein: CASRRVYSNQPQHF
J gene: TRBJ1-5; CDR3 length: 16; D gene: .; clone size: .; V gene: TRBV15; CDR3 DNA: TGTGCCACCAGCAGAGATCCCCGGGGGGAGGATCAGCCCCAGCATTTT; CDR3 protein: CATSRDPRGEDQPQHF
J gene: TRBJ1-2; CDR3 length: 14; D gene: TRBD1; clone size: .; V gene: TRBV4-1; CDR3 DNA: TGCGCCAGCAGCCAAACGACAGGGGTATATGGCTACACCTTC; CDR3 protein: CASSQTTGVYGYTF